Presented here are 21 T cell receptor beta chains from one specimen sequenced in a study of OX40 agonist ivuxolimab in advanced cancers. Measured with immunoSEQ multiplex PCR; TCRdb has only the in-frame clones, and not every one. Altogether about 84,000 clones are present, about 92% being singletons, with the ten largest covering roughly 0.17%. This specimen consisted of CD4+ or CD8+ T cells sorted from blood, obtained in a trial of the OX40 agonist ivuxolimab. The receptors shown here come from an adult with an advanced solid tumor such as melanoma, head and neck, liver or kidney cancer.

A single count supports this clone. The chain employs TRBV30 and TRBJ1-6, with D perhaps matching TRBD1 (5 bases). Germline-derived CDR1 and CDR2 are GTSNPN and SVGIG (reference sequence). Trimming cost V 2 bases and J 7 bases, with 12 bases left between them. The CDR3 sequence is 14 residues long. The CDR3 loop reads CAWSIGRGNSPLHF. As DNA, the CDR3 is TGTGCCTGGAGTATCGGACGGGGGAATTCACCCCTCCACTTT.

The CDR3 region is CASSYPMYNEQFF. DNA of the CDR3: TGTGCCAGCAGTTACCCGATGTACAATGAGCAGTTCTTC. This chain links TRBV6-6 with TRBJ2-1; no clear D gene. Per germline, CDR1 MNHNY and CDR2 SVGAGI (reference sequence). The CDR3 contains 13 residues. The V and J ends lost 2 bases and 4 bases respectively, with 6 bases between them.

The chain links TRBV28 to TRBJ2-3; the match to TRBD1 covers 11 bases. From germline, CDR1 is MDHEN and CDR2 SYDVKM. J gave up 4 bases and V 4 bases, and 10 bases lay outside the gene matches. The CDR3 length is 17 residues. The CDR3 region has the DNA TGTGCCAGCAGTTCTTCCGGACAGGGGGCGCATTCAGATACGCAGTATTTT. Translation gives CASSSSGQGAHSDTQYF. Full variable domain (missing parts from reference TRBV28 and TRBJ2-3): DVKVTQSSRYLVKRTGEKVFLECVQDMDHENMFWYRQDPGLGLRLIYFSYDVKMKEKGDIPEGYSVSREKKERFSLILESASTNQTSMYLCASSSSGQGAHSDTQYFGPGTRLTVL.

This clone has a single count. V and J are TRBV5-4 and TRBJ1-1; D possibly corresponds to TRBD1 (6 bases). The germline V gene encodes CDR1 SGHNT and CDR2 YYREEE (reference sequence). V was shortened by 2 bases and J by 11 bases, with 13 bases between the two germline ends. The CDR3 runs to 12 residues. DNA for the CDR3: TGTGCCAGCAGCTTCACAGGGAGGGTTGCTTTCTTT. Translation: CASSFTGRVAFF.

In DNA, the CDR3 is TGTGCCAGTAGTATAGATCTGGCAGGGGGGAATGAAAAACTGTTTTTT. This encodes CASSIDLAGGNEKLFF. The rearrangement links TRBV19 to TRBJ1-4; 7 bases map to TRBD1. V was pared by 0 bases and J by 5 bases, with 6 bases of the junction left unmatched. The CDR3 covers 16 residues. The germline V gene has CDR1 LNHDA and CDR2 SQIVND (reference sequence). Full variable domain (rest looked up from reference TRBV19 and TRBJ1-4): DGGITQSPKYLFRKEGQNVTLSCEQNLNHDAMYWYRQDPGQGLRLIYYSQIVNDFQKGDIAEGYSVSREKKESFPLTVTSAQKNPTAFYLCASSIDLAGGNEKLFFGSGTQLSVL.

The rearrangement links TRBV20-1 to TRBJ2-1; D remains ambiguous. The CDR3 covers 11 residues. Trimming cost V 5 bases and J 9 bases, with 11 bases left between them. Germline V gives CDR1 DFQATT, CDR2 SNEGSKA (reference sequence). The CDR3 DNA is TGCAGTGCTGCTCGGTCCTTTGAGCAGTTCTTC. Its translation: CSAARSFEQFF.

The CDR3 sequence is CASSQDMGTGELFF. The CDR3 DNA follows: TGTGCCAGCAGCCAAGATATGGGGACCGGGGAGCTGTTTTTT. V usage is TRBV14 and J usage is TRBJ2-2; D is unresolved. Between the trimmed V and J ends, which lost 0 bases and 5 bases, there was a span of 7 bases. The CDR3 runs 14 residues. CDR1 and CDR2 from the germline V gene are SGHDN and FVKESK.

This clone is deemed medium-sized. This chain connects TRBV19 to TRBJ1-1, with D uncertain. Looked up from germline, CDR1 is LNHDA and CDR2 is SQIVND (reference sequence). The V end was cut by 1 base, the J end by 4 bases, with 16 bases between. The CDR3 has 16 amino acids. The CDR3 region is CASSIGSQRKGTEAFF. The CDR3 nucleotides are TGTGCCAGTAGTATAGGTTCACAACGAAAGGGCACTGAAGCTTTCTTT.

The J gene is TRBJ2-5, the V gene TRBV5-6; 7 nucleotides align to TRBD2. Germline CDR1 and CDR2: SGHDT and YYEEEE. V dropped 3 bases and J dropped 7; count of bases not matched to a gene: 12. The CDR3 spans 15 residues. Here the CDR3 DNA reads TGTGCCAGCAGCTGGATGGTAGCGGGTCCTCGGACCCAGTACTTC. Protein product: CASSWMVAGPRTQYF.

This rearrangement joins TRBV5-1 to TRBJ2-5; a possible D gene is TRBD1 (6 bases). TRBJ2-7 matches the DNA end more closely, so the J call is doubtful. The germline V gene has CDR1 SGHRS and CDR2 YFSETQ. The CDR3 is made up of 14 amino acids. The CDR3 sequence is CASSLGWAGDEQYF. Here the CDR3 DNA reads TGCGCCAGCAGCTTGGGTTGGGCAGGGGACGAGCAGTACTTC.

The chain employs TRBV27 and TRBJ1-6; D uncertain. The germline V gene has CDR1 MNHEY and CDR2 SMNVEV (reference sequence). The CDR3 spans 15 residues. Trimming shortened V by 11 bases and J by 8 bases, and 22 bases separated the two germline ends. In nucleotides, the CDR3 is TGTGCCTGCCGAAAGCGGACGACTGGCTATTCACCCCTCCACTTT. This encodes CACRKRTTGYSPLHF.

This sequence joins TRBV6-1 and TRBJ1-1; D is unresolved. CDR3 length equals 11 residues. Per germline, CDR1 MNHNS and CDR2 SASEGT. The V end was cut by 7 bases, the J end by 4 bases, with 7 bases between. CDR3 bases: TGTGCCAGCATATTTGTCACTGAAGCTTTCTTT. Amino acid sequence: CASIFVTEAFF.

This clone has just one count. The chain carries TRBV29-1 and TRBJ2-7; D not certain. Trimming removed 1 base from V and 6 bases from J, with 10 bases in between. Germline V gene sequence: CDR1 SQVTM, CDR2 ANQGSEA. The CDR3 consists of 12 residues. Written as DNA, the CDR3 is TGCAGCGTTGAAGGGCCGATCGGCGAGCAGTACTTC. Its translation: CSVEGPIGEQYF.

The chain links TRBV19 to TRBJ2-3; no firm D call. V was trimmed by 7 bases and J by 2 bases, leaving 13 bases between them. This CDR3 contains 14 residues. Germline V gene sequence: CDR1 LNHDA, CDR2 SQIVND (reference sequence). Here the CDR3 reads CASKFGGTTDTQYF. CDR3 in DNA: TGTGCCAGTAAGTTCGGCGGAACCACAGATACGCAGTATTTT. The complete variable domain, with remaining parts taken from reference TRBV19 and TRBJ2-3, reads DGGITQSPKYLFRKEGQNVTLSCEQNLNHDAMYWYRQDPGQGLRLIYYSQIVNDFQKGDIAEGYSVSREKKESFPLTVTSAQKNPTAFYLCASKFGGTTDTQYFGPGTRLTVL.

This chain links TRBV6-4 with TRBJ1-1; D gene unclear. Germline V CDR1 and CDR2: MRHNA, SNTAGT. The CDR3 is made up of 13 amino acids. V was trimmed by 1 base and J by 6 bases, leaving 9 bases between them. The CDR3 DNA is TGTGCCAGCAGTGACTACCGAGGATCTGAAGCTTTCTTT. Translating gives CASSDYRGSEAFF.

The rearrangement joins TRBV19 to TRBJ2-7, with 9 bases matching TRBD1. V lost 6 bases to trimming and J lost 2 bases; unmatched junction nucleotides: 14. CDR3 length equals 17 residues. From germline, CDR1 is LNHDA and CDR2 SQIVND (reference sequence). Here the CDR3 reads CASRGNQPGQGTYEQYF. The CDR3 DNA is TGTGCCAGTAGGGGAAACCAGCCGGGACAGGGTACCTACGAGCAGTACTTC.

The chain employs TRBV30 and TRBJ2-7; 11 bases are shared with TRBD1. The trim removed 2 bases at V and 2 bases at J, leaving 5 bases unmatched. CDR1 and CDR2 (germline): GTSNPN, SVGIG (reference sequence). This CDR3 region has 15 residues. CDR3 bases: TGTGCCTGGAGTACAGGGACAGGGGGAACCTACGAGCAGTACTTC. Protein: CAWSTGTGGTYEQYF.

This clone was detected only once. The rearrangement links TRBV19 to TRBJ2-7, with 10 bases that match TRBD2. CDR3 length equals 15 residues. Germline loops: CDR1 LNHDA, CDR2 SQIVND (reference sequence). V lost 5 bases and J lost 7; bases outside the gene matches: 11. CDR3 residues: CASSLIPSGRGEQYF. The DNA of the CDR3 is TGTGCCAGTAGTCTAATCCCTAGCGGGAGAGGGGAGCAGTACTTC.

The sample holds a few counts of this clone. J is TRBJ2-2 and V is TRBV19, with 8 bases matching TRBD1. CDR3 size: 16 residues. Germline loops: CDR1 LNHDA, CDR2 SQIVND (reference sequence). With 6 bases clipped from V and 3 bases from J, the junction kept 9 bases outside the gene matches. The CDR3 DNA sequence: TGTGCCAGTAGGGGACAGGAAAGGAGGCACACCGGGGAGCTGTTTTTT. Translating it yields CASRGQERRHTGELFF.

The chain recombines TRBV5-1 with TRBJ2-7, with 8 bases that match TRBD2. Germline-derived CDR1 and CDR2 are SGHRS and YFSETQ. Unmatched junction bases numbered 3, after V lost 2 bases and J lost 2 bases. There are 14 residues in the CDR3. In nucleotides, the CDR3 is TGCGCCAGCAGCTTCAGCGGGGGACCCTACGAGCAGTACTTC. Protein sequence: CASSFSGGPYEQYF. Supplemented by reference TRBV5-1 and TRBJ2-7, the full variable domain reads KAGVTQTPRYLIKTRGQQVTLSCSPISGHRSVSWYQQTPGQGLQFLFEYFSETQRNKGNFPGRFSGRQFSNSRSEMNVSTLELGDSALYLCASSFSGGPYEQYFGPGTRLTVT.

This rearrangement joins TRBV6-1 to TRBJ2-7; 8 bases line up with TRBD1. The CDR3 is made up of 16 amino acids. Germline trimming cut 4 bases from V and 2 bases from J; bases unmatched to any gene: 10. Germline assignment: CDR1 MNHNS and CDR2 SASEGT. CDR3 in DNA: TGTGCCAGCAGTGGGGGGAGGACAGGGACAACCTACGAGCAGTACTTC. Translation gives CASSGGRTGTTYEQYF.